One and the same sample provided the 21 T cell receptor beta chains below, sequenced in a study of shared T cell receptors in the human thymus. The repertoire was sequenced with immunoSEQ multiplex PCR; TCRdb's copy has only in-frame clones and lacks some. The table includes under 450,000 clones, 95% detected once. The sample was thymocytes. These receptor sequences come from a human donor.

The J gene is TRBJ2-7, the V gene TRBV11-2; TRBD1 is a possible D gene (5 bases). Trimming removed 4 bases from V and 3 bases from J, with 10 bases in between. This CDR3 contains 13 residues. From germline, CDR1 is SGHAT and CDR2 FQNNGV. In DNA form, the CDR3 reads TGTGCCAGCAGCTCGTCGGACAACTACGAGCAGTACTTC. Its translation is CASSSSDNYEQYF.

The V gene is TRBV29-1, the J gene TRBJ2-7; 10 nucleotides align to TRBD1. V gave up 3 bases and J gave up 9 bases; unmatched junction bases: 5. CDR1 is SQVTM, CDR2 ANQGSEA, per germline. The CDR3 consists of 12 residues. The CDR3 region is CSVDRQGAGQYF. In DNA, the CDR3 is TGCAGCGTTGATCGACAGGGGGCCGGGCAGTACTTC.

The chain couples TRBV27 to TRBJ2-5; D is perhaps TRBD2 (5 bases). V shed 6 bases and J shed 2 bases, with 19 bases lying between them. The germline V gene has CDR1 MNHEY and CDR2 SMNVEV (reference sequence). CDR3 length: 16 residues. The CDR3 sequence: CASSRDPSSGQETQYF. The CDR3 DNA reads TGTGCCAGCAGCCGAGACCCCTCATCGGGACAAGAGACCCAGTACTTC.

V usage is TRBV6-4 and J usage is TRBJ2-1; TRBD2 matches at 8 bases. V trimming: 0 bases; J trimming: 7 bases; junction bases outside the gene matches: 8. The length of the CDR3 is 16 residues. In germline, CDR1 is MRHNA, CDR2 SNTAGT. This CDR3 is CASSDSISGNGNEQFF. The CDR3 nucleotides read TGTGCCAGCAGTGACTCGATTAGCGGGAATGGAAATGAGCAGTTCTTC.

The chain combines TRBV15 with TRBJ2-1; D is unclear. The V and J ends lost 1 base and 6 bases respectively, with 13 bases between them. CDR1 and CDR2 from the germline V gene are LNHNV and YYDKDF (reference sequence). CDR3 length equals 15 residues. The CDR3 bases are TGTGCCACCAGCAGAGCACCCCCGCGGAGCAATGAGCAGTTCTTC. Its translation: CATSRAPPRSNEQFF.

CDR3 coding DNA: TGTGCCAGCACCCCCCACCGTAATCAGCCCCAGCATTTT. Residues: CASTPHRNQPQHF. The rearrangement joins TRBV28 to TRBJ1-5; no definite D call. Germline loops: CDR1 MDHEN, CDR2 SYDVKM. Trimming took 7 bases from V and 4 from J, leaving 11 bases between them. This CDR3 has 13 amino acids.

The chain couples TRBV4-1 to TRBJ2-5, with D tentatively TRBD2 (5 bases). Germline V CDR1 and CDR2: MGHRA, YSYEKL. Trimming took 4 bases from V and 3 from J, leaving 12 bases between them. CDR3 length equals 14 residues. CDR3 sequence: CASSLQKGEETQYF. CDR3 DNA: TGCGCCAGCAGCCTCCAAAAGGGAGAAGAGACCCAGTACTTC.

The chain joins TRBV27 to TRBJ1-2; D is uncertain. In germline, CDR1 is MNHEY, CDR2 SMNVEV (reference sequence). This CDR3 region has 16 residues. The V end was cut by 2 bases, the J end by 1 base, with 14 bases between. In DNA, the CDR3 is TGTGCCAGCAGTTTAAACAGAAGAGGTGGTAACTATGGCTACACCTTC. It translates to CASSLNRRGGNYGYTF.

This clone was counted only a few times. The chain combines TRBV6-5 with TRBJ1-2, with D perhaps matching TRBD1 (5 bases). V shed 5 bases and J shed 8 bases, with 9 bases lying between them. There are 11 residues in the CDR3. Germline assignment: CDR1 MNHEY and CDR2 SVGAGI. CDR3 sequence: CASSGTGGYTF. The CDR3 DNA reads TGTGCCAGCAGTGGGACTGGGGGCTACACCTTC.

This clone was counted once. The chain is built from TRBV28 and TRBJ1-5; D unresolved. The V gene's germline CDR1 is MDHEN and CDR2 SYDVKM. This CDR3 spans 15 amino acids. With 6 bases removed from V and 7 bases from J, the gap between germline ends came to 19 bases. CDR3 nucleotide sequence: TGTGCCAGCAGCCCGACCATTCTCATAAAGCAGCCCCAGCATTTT. Translation: CASSPTILIKQPQHF.

The chain recombines TRBV7-2 with TRBJ1-1; the D gene is possibly TRBD1 (6 bases). The CDR3 covers 15 residues. Between the trimmed V and J ends, which lost 2 bases and 5 bases, there was a span of 15 bases. Germline CDR1 and CDR2: SGHTA and FQGNSA. CDR3: CASSLSGLRGTEAFF. CDR3 nucleotides: TGTGCCAGCAGCTTATCCGGGCTAAGGGGGACTGAAGCTTTCTTT.

The V and J genes are TRBV19 and TRBJ1-2; D unresolved. The CDR3 covers 12 residues. The germline V and J ends were trimmed by 3 bases and 3 bases, with 5 bases remaining between them. Per germline, CDR1 LNHDA and CDR2 SQIVND (reference sequence). The CDR3 is CASSIRDYGYTF. For the CDR3, the DNA is TGTGCCAGTAGTATCCGGGACTATGGCTACACCTTC.

In this sample, this clone turned up once. This chain links TRBV5-1 with TRBJ1-6; TRBD1 might be the D (5 bases). The V end lost 0 bases, the J end lost 7 bases, and 11 bases lay between the germline ends. The CDR3 totals 15 residues. The germline gives CDR1 SGHRS, CDR2 YFSETQ. CDR3 bases: TGCGCCAGCAGCTTGGCCCAGGGAAAAAATTCACCCCTCCACTTT. Its protein is CASSLAQGKNSPLHF. The full variable domain, completed using reference TRBV5-1 and TRBJ1-6, is KAGVTQTPRYLIKTRGQQVTLSCSPISGHRSVSWYQQTPGQGLQFLFEYFSETQRNKGNFPGRFSGRQFSNSRSEMNVSTLELGDSALYLCASSLAQGKNSPLHFGNGTRLTVT.

This chain connects TRBV28 to TRBJ1-3, with D possibly matching TRBD1 (5 bases). The length of the CDR3 is 16 residues. V lost 7 bases and J lost 0, with 16 bases in between. Germline loops: CDR1 MDHEN, CDR2 SYDVKM. CDR3 sequence (DNA): TGTGCCAGCACCTATGCCCGGGGGAGCTCTGGAAACACCATATATTTT. Amino acids: CASTYARGSSGNTIYF.

The CDR3 here is CASLPDRGPDIQYF. The CDR3, as DNA: TGTGCCAGCCTTCCGGACAGGGGGCCGGACATTCAGTACTTC. The chain has TRBV7-2 and TRBJ2-4, with 11 positions matching TRBD1. Trimming cost V 8 bases and J 8 bases; bases outside gene matches: 8. Germline assignment: CDR1 SGHTA and CDR2 FQGNSA. This CDR3 is built from 14 residues.

The chain couples TRBV5-6 to TRBJ2-3, with TRBD1 as a possible D gene (6 bases). Looked up from germline, CDR1 is SGHDT and CDR2 is YYEEEE. This CDR3 is built from 16 residues. V was cut by 4 bases and J by 5 bases, with 20 bases left in between. The CDR3 protein is CASSPTGYRAGDTQYF. The CDR3, as DNA: TGTGCCAGCAGCCCGACGGGGTACAGGGCTGGAGATACGCAGTATTTT.

The chain employs TRBV15 and TRBJ2-2, with D perhaps given as TRBD1 or TRBD2 (6 bases each). V was trimmed by 0 bases and J by 6 bases, leaving 17 bases between them. The CDR3 has 17 residues. The germline CDR1 and CDR2 sequences are LNHNV and YYDKDF (reference sequence). In DNA form, the CDR3 reads TGTGCCACCAGCAGAGAGAGGGGGACGGAGGGTCCCGGGGAGCTGTTTTTT. Translation: CATSRERGTEGPGELFF. Based on the CDR3 plus reference TRBV15 and TRBJ2-2, the full variable domain is DAMVIQNPRYQVTQFGKPVTLSCSQTLNHNVMYWYQQKSSQAPKLLFHYYDKDFNNEADTPDNFQSRRPNTSFCFLDIRSPGLGDTAMYLCATSRERGTEGPGELFFGEGSRLTVL.

This clone was seen only a few times. The V call is TRBV28, the J call TRBJ1-1, with D possibly matching TRBD1 (5 bases). Trimming removed 7 bases from V and 3 bases from J, with 12 bases in between. CDR3 length: 13 amino acids. CDR1 is MDHEN and CDR2 is SYDVKM in the germline V gene. The CDR3: CASTQGAHTEAFF. For the CDR3, the DNA is TGTGCCAGCACCCAGGGTGCGCACACTGAAGCTTTCTTT.

The rearrangement links TRBV2 to TRBJ1-2; D call uncertain. The germline V gene encodes CDR1 SNHLY and CDR2 FYNNEI. This CDR3 spans 12 amino acids. Trimming removed 6 bases from V and 3 bases from J, with 8 bases in between. CDR3 sequence reads: CASRGRYYGYTF. The CDR3 region has the DNA TGTGCCAGCAGGGGCAGGTACTATGGCTACACCTTC.

The chain is built from TRBV2 and TRBJ2-1; D may match TRBD1 or TRBD2 (6 bases each). V lost 7 bases and J lost 3, with 19 bases in between. Looked up from germline, CDR1 is SNHLY and CDR2 is FYNNEI. This CDR3 has 16 amino acids. The CDR3 sequence: CASTRRERGFYNEQFF. The CDR3, as DNA: TGTGCCAGCACCAGACGGGAGAGGGGGTTCTACAATGAGCAGTTCTTC.

This clone is a singleton in its sample. This chain connects TRBV5-6 to TRBJ1-1; possibly TRBD1 for D (5 bases). Germline-derived CDR1 and CDR2 are SGHDT and YYEEEE. V was shortened by 0 bases and J by 11 bases, with 17 bases between the two germline ends. The CDR3 has 14 amino acids. CDR3: CASSLGKTARVAFF. CDR3 sequence (DNA): TGTGCCAGCAGCTTGGGAAAGACAGCTCGGGTCGCTTTCTTT.